A selection of T cell receptor beta chains follows, all from one sample in a study of a mutant IDH1 vaccine in newly diagnosed glioma. Their recognized antigens are unknown. Some clones are missing from TCRdb's copy, which holds only in-frame ones; the method was immunoSEQ multiplex PCR. Found here are 58,000 or so clones, over 70% of them singletons; the top ten hold approximately 1.4%. The source material was PBMCs, sampled from a glioma patient whose treatment included an IDH1 peptide vaccine. These receptors all come from a man aged 40-49 years with glioma. CDR3s include the opening cysteine and the closing phenylalanine or tryptophan. A D gene is named only where the DNA matches it firmly. Rows may omit the clone size; those that give it use once, few, many or a size class.

J gene | V gene | D gene | clone size | CDR3 protein | CDR3 DNA
TRBJ2-7 | TRBV6-1 | NA | NA | CASSEAETRQYEQYF | TGTGCCAGCAGTGAAGCGGAGACTAGGCAGTACGAGCAGTACTTC
TRBJ1-1 | TRBV4-2 | NA | NA | CASSQDHPTGYARWNTEAFF | TGTGCCAGCAGCCAAGACCACCCCACAGGTTACGCAAGGTGGAACACTGAAGCTTTCTTT
TRBJ1-1 | TRBV4-3 | NA | NA | CASSQETAETEAFF | TGCGCCAGCAGCCAAGAGACGGCTGAAACTGAAGCTTTCTTT
TRBJ1-2 | TRBV2 | NA | once | CASSGVESYGYTF | TGTGCCAGCAGTGGGGTGGAGTCCTATGGCTACACCTTC
TRBJ2-5 | TRBV5-1 | TRBD2 | NA | CASSSRGGQETQYF | TGCGCCAGCAGCTCCCGGGGAGGGCAAGAGACCCAGTACTTC
TRBJ2-1 | TRBV2 | TRBD2 | NA | CASKGLAGSNEQFF | TGTGCCAGCAAAGGACTAGCGGGAAGCAATGAGCAGTTCTTC
TRBJ2-5 | TRBV10-3 | NA | NA | CAISESTRETQYF | TGTGCCATCAGTGAGTCGACACGAGAGACCCAGTACTTC
TRBJ1-6 | TRBV6-5 | TRBD1 | NA | CASSYNRGNSPLHF | TGTGCCAGCAGTTACAACAGGGGTAATTCACCCCTCCACTTT
TRBJ2-3 | TRBV12-5 | NA | NA | CASGSPLGQSTDTQYF | TGTGCTAGTGGTTCACCGCTAGGACAAAGCACAGATACGCAGTATTTT
TRBJ2-2 | TRBV6-5 | NA | NA | CASSVGSGELFF | TGTGCCAGCAGTGTCGGGAGCGGGGAGCTGTTTTTT
TRBJ2-5 | TRBV10-1 | NA | NA | CASRRGRKLQETQYF | TGCGCCAGCAGGAGAGGACGGAAACTACAAGAGACCCAGTACTTC
TRBJ1-2 | TRBV6-6 | TRBD1 | NA | CASTGTGGGYGYTF | TGTGCCAGCACCGGGACAGGGGGCGGCTATGGCTACACCTTC
TRBJ1-4 | TRBV6-5 | NA | few | CASRRDSTTNEKLFF | TGTGCCAGCAGACGAGACTCTACAACTAATGAAAAACTGTTTTTT
TRBJ1-2 | TRBV28 | TRBD1 | NA | CASSPYRGNYGYTF | TGTGCCAGCAGCCCCTACAGGGGAAACTATGGCTACACCTTC
TRBJ1-5 | TRBV6-1 | TRBD1 | NA | CASSAPGGYSNQPQHF | TGTGCCAGCAGTGCCCCAGGGGGCTACAGCAATCAGCCCCAGCATTTT
TRBJ2-6 | TRBV5-1 | NA | NA | CASSLTLTLTGSGANVLTF | TGCGCCAGCAGCTTGACCTTAACCTTAACAGGGTCTGGGGCCAACGTCCTGACTTTC
TRBJ1-5 | TRBV19 | NA | NA | CASSIGGTGNQPQHF | TGTGCCAGTAGTATAGGTGGGACGGGCAATCAGCCCCAGCATTTT
TRBJ2-7 | TRBV5-6 | NA | NA | CASSLGWGGPTSYEQYF | TGTGCCAGCAGCTTGGGGTGGGGGGGCCCTACCTCCTACGAGCAGTACTTC
TRBJ2-7 | TRBV4-2 | TRBD2 | NA | CASSLVAGGSNEQYF | TGTGCCAGCAGCCTCGTAGCGGGAGGGTCAAACGAGCAGTACTTC
TRBJ1-5 | TRBV28 | NA | few | CASSQGNRNQPQHF | TGTGCCAGCAGTCAGGGAAATCGAAATCAGCCCCAGCATTTT
TRBJ1-3 | TRBV7-8 | NA | once | CASSLFGTIYF | TGTGCCAGCAGCCTGTTCGGTACCATATATTTT
TRBJ2-7 | TRBV4-1 | TRBD2 | NA | CASSQTSGRSYEQYF | TGCGCCAGCAGCCAAACTAGCGGGAGATCCTACGAGCAGTACTTC
TRBJ2-2 | TRBV2 | TRBD2 | NA | CASKRLAANTGELFF | TGTGCCAGCAAGCGACTAGCGGCGAACACCGGGGAGCTGTTTTTT
TRBJ2-5 | TRBV2 | NA | NA | CASSEAVGQKETQYF | TGTGCCAGCAGTGAAGCAGTGGGGCAAAAAGAGACCCAGTACTTC
TRBJ2-7 | TRBV19 | NA | NA | CASSAGRTYEQYF | TGTGCCAGTAGTGCGGGACGGACTTACGAGCAGTACTTC
TRBJ1-1 | TRBV29-1 | NA | NA | CSVAENTEAFF | TGCAGCGTTGCTGAGAACACTGAAGCTTTCTTT
TRBJ2-3 | TRBV5-1 | NA | NA | CASSFSGTDTQYF | TGCGCCAGCAGCTTTAGTGGGACAGATACGCAGTATTTT
TRBJ1-2 | TRBV5-6 | NA | NA | CASTPAVSGGYTF | TGTGCCAGCACCCCCGCAGTTTCAGGTGGCTACACCTTC
TRBJ1-2 | TRBV9 | NA | NA | CASSPPPGLRGYTF | TGTGCCAGCAGCCCCCCCCCGGGGTTACGAGGCTACACCTTC
TRBJ2-5 | TRBV7-9 | TRBD2 | NA | CASSRRLAEQETQYF | TGTGCCAGCAGCCGCAGACTAGCGGAGCAAGAGACCCAGTACTTC
TRBJ1-5 | TRBV5-4 | NA | NA | CASSFRGAGQPQHF | TGTGCCAGCAGCTTCCGGGGCGCAGGGCAGCCCCAGCATTTT
TRBJ1-2 | TRBV28 | NA | NA | CASSEAYGYTF | TGTGCCAGCAGTGAGGCCTATGGCTACACCTTC
TRBJ2-5 | TRBV5-1 | TRBD2 | NA | CASRVGTSGQETQYF | TGCGCCAGCAGGGTCGGGACTAGCGGTCAAGAGACCCAGTACTTC